Here is one T cell receptor beta chain with its context. Its antigen remains unknown. This specimen comes from a study of T cell repertoires in ileal Crohn's disease. Overall study: At surgery, about 36% of patients smoked, with median disease duration around 8 years. Broader study findings: Mucosal expansions were suggested to be mainly CD8 T cells.

TCRdb's copy holds only in-frame clones and misses some; the assay was immunoSEQ multiplex PCR. The table lists over 15,000 clones, roughly 85% of them singletons. CDR1 and CDR2 (germline): MNHEY, SMNVEV (reference sequence). CDR3 size: 18 residues. V gave up 3 bases and J gave up 1 base; unmatched junction bases: 12. The sample was ileal tissue. This rearrangement joins TRBV27 to TRBJ2-3; 8 bases line up with TRBD2. The TCR was taken from an adult with Crohn's disease. CDR3 nucleotide sequence: TGTGCCAGCAGTTTGAAACTTCCGGCGACTAGCGGCACAGATACGCAGTATTTT. This encodes CASSLKLPATSGTDTQYF.